Presented here are 22 T cell receptor beta chains from one specimen sequenced in a study of T cells in localized non-small cell lung cancer. Produced via immunoSEQ multiplex PCR; TCRdb's table is partial and in-frame only. The sample carries roughly 30,000 clones, about nine tenths recorded once. The starting material was peripheral blood mononuclear cells, obtained before any cancer treatment. The receptors derive from a woman aged 35 to 75 with stage III lung adenocarcinoma.

J is TRBJ1-2 and V is TRBV5-1, with unresolved D. CDR3 size: 13 residues. Trimming took 0 bases from V and 8 from J, leaving 11 bases between them. Germline-derived CDR1 and CDR2 are SGHRS and YFSETQ. The CDR3 region has the DNA TGCGCCAGCAGCTTGGCCGAGGGTTCGGGCTACACCTTC. Translated: CASSLAEGSGYTF. Full variable domain (outside the CDR3, taken from reference TRBV5-1 and TRBJ1-2): KAGVTQTPRYLIKTRGQQVTLSCSPISGHRSVSWYQQTPGQGLQFLFEYFSETQRNKGNFPGRFSGRQFSNSRSEMNVSTLELGDSALYLCASSLAEGSGYTFGSGTRLTVV.

The gene calls are TRBV11-3 and TRBJ2-1; D perhaps matches TRBD2 (6 bases). Trimming removed 5 bases at V and 5 bases at J, with 16 bases between. The V gene's germline CDR1 is SGHNT and CDR2 YENEEA. The CDR3 runs 15 residues. The CDR3 sequence: CASSQRTKENNEQFF. CDR3 DNA sequence: TGTGCCAGCAGCCAACGGACTAAGGAGAACAATGAGCAGTTCTTC.

The chain carries TRBV4-2 and TRBJ2-7, with D perhaps being TRBD1 or TRBD2 (5 bases each). Germline V gene lookup returns CDR1 LGHNA and CDR2 YNFKEQ. Trimming stripped 3 bases from V and 4 bases from J, with 19 bases between. This CDR3 spans 16 amino acids. CDR3 in DNA: TGTGCCAGCAGCCAGGACTTAGGGGCGGTCCAATACGAGCAGTACTTC. This gives the protein CASSQDLGAVQYEQYF.

DNA for the CDR3: TGTGCCAGTAGTATACCCCAGGGCCGAAACGGCAATCAGCCCCAGCATTTT. Protein: CASSIPQGRNGNQPQHF. The chain has TRBV19 and TRBJ1-5, with D possibly TRBD1 on 5 matching bases. Trimming shortened V by 2 bases and J by 2 bases, and 16 bases separated the two germline ends. This CDR3 region has 17 residues. Germline V gives CDR1 LNHDA, CDR2 SQIVND (reference sequence).

Worth noting for this clone: One end of the junction does not line up with germline, which may come from a read error. The CDR3 region has the DNA TGTGCCAGCTCGCCACAGGGGGTGGGCTACAATGAGCAGTTCTTC. Its protein product is CASSPQGVGYNEQFF. The chain recombines TRBV18 with TRBJ2-1, with TRBD1 matching 8 bases. Looked up from germline, CDR1 is KGHSH and CDR2 is LQKENI. CDR3 length: 15 amino acids.

V and J are TRBV7-9 and TRBJ2-5; 8 bases map to TRBD2. V was pared by 5 bases and J by 4 bases, with 6 bases of the junction left unmatched. This CDR3 has 14 residues. In germline, CDR1 is SEHNR, CDR2 FQNEAQ (reference sequence). CDR3 region: CASSPGGGRETQYF. The CDR3 coding sequence is TGTGCCAGCAGCCCCGGGGGGGGGCGAGAGACCCAGTACTTC.

DNA of the CDR3: TGTGCCAGCAGTGCCAACAGGGCGAATTCACCCCTCCACTTT. Amino acids: CASSANRANSPLHF. The rearrangement links TRBV6-1 to TRBJ1-6, with a possible D match to TRBD1 (6 bases). This CDR3 is built from 14 residues. Germline assignment: CDR1 MNHNS and CDR2 SASEGT. V lost 4 bases and J 7 bases, leaving 11 bases between the germline ends.

This rearrangement joins TRBV11-2 to TRBJ2-3, with TRBD2 matching 8 bases. V lost 4 bases and J lost 1; bases outside the gene matches: 10. The CDR3 runs to 17 residues. CDR1 is SGHAT and CDR2 is FQNNGV in the germline V gene. The CDR3 DNA sequence: TGTGCCAGCAGCTCAGGGGCCAGCGGGAGTGGCACAGATACGCAGTATTTT. Its protein is CASSSGASGSGTDTQYF.

The chain employs TRBV5-1 and TRBJ1-1; a possible D gene is TRBD1 (6 bases). The CDR3 covers 14 residues. Germline CDR1 SGHRS, CDR2 YFSETQ. The V and J ends lost 5 bases and 2 bases respectively, with 13 bases between them. The CDR3 sequence is CASRVRGANTEAFF. DNA of the CDR3: TGCGCCAGCAGGGTTAGGGGGGCTAACACTGAAGCTTTCTTT.

The J gene is TRBJ2-1, the V gene TRBV10-1, with D tentatively TRBD1 (6 bases). The CDR3 spans 14 residues. Between the trimmed V and J ends, which lost 4 bases and 6 bases, there was a span of 13 bases. The germline V gene has CDR1 WNHNN and CDR2 SYGVQD (reference sequence). The CDR3 spells CASSAGHQGNEQFF. The CDR3 DNA is TGCGCCAGCAGTGCGGGACACCAGGGCAATGAGCAGTTCTTC.

The rearrangement joins TRBV28 to TRBJ2-7; the D is unclear. There are 15 residues in the CDR3. Per the germline V gene, CDR1 is MDHEN and CDR2 is SYDVKM. Trimming cost V 6 bases and J 9 bases, with 24 bases left between them. Here the CDR3 reads CASSPQPDLTSLQYF. The DNA of the CDR3 is TGTGCCAGCAGCCCGCAGCCGGATCTTACGAGTTTGCAGTACTTC.

In this sample, this clone turned up once. The chain joins TRBV6-1 to TRBJ1-2, with 8 bases identical to TRBD1. With V trimmed by 6 bases and J by 2 bases, 8 bases remained unmatched. The CDR3 length is 15 residues. CDR1 is MNHNS, CDR2 SASEGT, per germline. The CDR3 spells CASRERDRTNYGYTF. The CDR3 nucleotides are TGTGCCAGCAGAGAGAGGGACAGGACCAACTATGGCTACACCTTC.

This chain links TRBV18 with TRBJ2-7; TRBD2 aligns across 8 bases. The V gene's germline CDR1 is KGHSH and CDR2 LQKENI. Trimming took 6 bases from V and 4 from J; bases not matched to a gene: 2. The CDR3 has 12 residues. CDR3: CASSPGGYEQYF. CDR3 DNA: TGTGCCAGCTCTCCGGGGGGGTACGAGCAGTACTTC.

This rearrangement joins TRBV6-1 to TRBJ2-2; 10 nucleotides line up with TRBD2. CDR1 is MNHNS, CDR2 SASEGT, per germline. V was clipped by 2 bases and J by 5 bases; unmatched bases: 8. The CDR3 is 17 amino acids. CDR3 in amino acids: CASSEQPSGGGTGELFF. In DNA form, the CDR3 reads TGTGCCAGCAGTGAACAACCTAGCGGGGGTGGAACCGGGGAGCTGTTTTTT.

This clone has only one observation. The V call is TRBV5-1, the J call TRBJ2-5; D gene ambiguous. The length of the CDR3 is 15 residues. From germline, CDR1 is SGHRS and CDR2 YFSETQ. V was clipped by 1 base and J by 1 base, with 11 bases between them. DNA of the CDR3: TGCGCCAGCAGCTTGTCAGGATCCCTCCAAGAGACCCAGTACTTC. It yields the protein CASSLSGSLQETQYF.

This chain joins TRBV19 and TRBJ1-2; unclear D gene. Trimming left V 3 bases short and J 8 bases short, with 19 bases between. The CDR3 spans 15 residues. Germline lookup yields CDR1 LNHDA and CDR2 SQIVND (reference sequence). Here the CDR3 DNA reads TGTGCCAGTAGTATCGCCCTTGGGCCCTCAACCGGCTACACCTTC. Translating gives CASSIALGPSTGYTF.

The chain links TRBV28 to TRBJ2-5; possible D gene TRBD2, 5 bases. The CDR3 runs to 13 residues. Per the germline V gene, CDR1 is MDHEN and CDR2 is SYDVKM. V was pared by 6 bases and J by 5 bases, with 13 bases between. In DNA, the CDR3 is TGTGCCAGCAGGTACACTAGTTTTGAGACCCAGTACTTC. Translating gives CASRYTSFETQYF.

The chain carries TRBV27 and TRBJ1-2; D call uncertain. The germline gives CDR1 MNHEY, CDR2 SMNVEV (reference sequence). The V gene lost 4 bases and the J gene lost 6 bases, with 15 bases spanning the gap. The CDR3 covers 14 residues. The chain's CDR3 is CASSSAWVGNGYTF. The DNA of the CDR3 is TGTGCCAGCAGTTCTGCCTGGGTTGGGAATGGCTACACCTTC.

The chain couples TRBV7-2 to TRBJ2-4, with D perhaps TRBD1 (5 bases). The germline CDR1 and CDR2 sequences are SGHTA and FQGNSA. The CDR3 contains 14 residues. V gave up 1 base and J gave up 9 bases, with 13 bases separating them. The DNA of the CDR3 is TGTGCCAGCAGCTTAGATCTCAGGGTGGGCATTCAGTACTTC. This translates into CASSLDLRVGIQYF.

This clone was counted only a few times. The chain couples TRBV30 to TRBJ1-5; D call uncertain. Per germline, CDR1 GTSNPN and CDR2 SVGIG (reference sequence). The CDR3 totals 13 residues. Between the trimmed V and J ends, which lost 1 base and 5 bases, there was a span of 9 bases. The CDR3 region is CAWSGHLDQPQHF. CDR3 nucleotides: TGTGCCTGGAGTGGCCACCTAGATCAGCCCCAGCATTTT.

The chain links TRBV9 to TRBJ2-5, with 7 bases identical to TRBD1. Germline CDR1 SGDLS, CDR2 YYNGEE. J lost 7 bases, V lost 0 bases, and 3 bases had no gene match. The CDR3 has 13 amino acids. The CDR3 loop is CASSVEGAGTQYF. DNA for the CDR3: TGTGCCAGCAGCGTAGAGGGGGCTGGGACCCAGTACTTC.

This chain uses TRBV7-6 with TRBJ2-7; TRBD2 might be the D (5 bases). The germline V gene has CDR1 SGHVS and CDR2 FNYEAQ. V lost 6 bases to trimming and J lost 6 bases, with 18 bases between them. The CDR3 sequence is 14 residues long. This CDR3 reads CASRRLARGSEQYF. DNA for the CDR3: TGTGCCAGCAGACGGCTCGCCCGGGGTTCCGAGCAGTACTTC.